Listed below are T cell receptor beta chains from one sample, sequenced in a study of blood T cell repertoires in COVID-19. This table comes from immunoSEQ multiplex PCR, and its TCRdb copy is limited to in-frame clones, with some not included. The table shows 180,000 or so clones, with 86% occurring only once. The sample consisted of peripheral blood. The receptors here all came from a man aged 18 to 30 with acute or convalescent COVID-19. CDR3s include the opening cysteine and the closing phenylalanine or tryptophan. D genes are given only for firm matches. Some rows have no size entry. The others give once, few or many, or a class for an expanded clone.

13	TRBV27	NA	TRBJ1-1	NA	TGTGCCAGCAGCCCGGGAAGGGTCACTGAAGCTTTCTTT	CASSPGRVTEAFF
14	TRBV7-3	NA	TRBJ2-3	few	TGTGCCAGCAGCTCAGGGTTCCACACAGATACGCAGTATTTT	CASSSGFHTDTQYF
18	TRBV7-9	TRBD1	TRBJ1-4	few	TGTGCCAGCAGCTTAGCGGGACAGGCATATGCAACTAATGAAAAACTGTTTTTT	CASSLAGQAYATNEKLFF
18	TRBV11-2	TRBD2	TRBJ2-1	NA	TGTGCCAGCAGCTACTACAATTTAGCGGGCCAAAATAACAATGAGCAGTTCTTC	CASSYYNLAGQNNNEQFF
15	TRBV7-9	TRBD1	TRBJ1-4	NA	TGTGCCAGCAACCTATTGGGACAGGGTAATGAAAAACTGTTTTTT	CASNLLGQGNEKLFF
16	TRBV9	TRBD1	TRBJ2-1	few	TGTGCCAGCAGCCTACAGGACAGGGTCCCCTACAATGAGCAGTTCTTC	CASSLQDRVPYNEQFF
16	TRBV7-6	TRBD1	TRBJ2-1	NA	TGTGCCAGCAGCTTAGAGGCCAGGGGGCTCTACAATGAGCAGTTCTTC	CASSLEARGLYNEQFF
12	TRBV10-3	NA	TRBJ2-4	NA	TGTGCCATCAGTGGGGGGACTGGTATTCAGTACTTC	CAISGGTGIQYF
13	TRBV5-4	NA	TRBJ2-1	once	TGTGCCAGCAGCTTGAGTCCGAACCAGGAGCAGTTCTTC	CASSLSPNQEQFF
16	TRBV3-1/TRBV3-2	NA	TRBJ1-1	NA	TGTGCCAGCAGCCAAGATCTTACAGCCCAGAACACTGAAGCTTTCTTT	CASSQDLTAQNTEAFF
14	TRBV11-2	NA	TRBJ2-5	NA	TGTGCCAGCAGCCCGACAACCGTACAAGAGACCCAGTACTTC	CASSPTTVQETQYF
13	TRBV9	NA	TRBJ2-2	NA	TGTGCCAGCAGTCGGCAGGACACCGGGGAGCTGTTTTTT	CASSRQDTGELFF
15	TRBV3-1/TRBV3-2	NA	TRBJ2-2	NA	TGTGCCAGCAGCTTCGGGATCTCGAACACCGGGGAGCTGTTTTTT	CASSFGISNTGELFF
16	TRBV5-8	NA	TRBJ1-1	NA	TGTGCCAGGTATAGCCGGCCATTGGGGGAGGACACTGAAGCTTTCTTT	CARYSRPLGEDTEAFF
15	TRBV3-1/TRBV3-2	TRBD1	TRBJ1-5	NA	TGTGCCAGCAGCCAAGGGACAGGGGCTATGCAGCCCCAGCATTTT	CASSQGTGAMQPQHF